The 12 T cell receptor beta chains below all came from one sample that was sequenced in a study of identical twins. TCRdb reprocessed the 5' RACE reads via MiXCR and lists one record per CDR3 protein. The sample has around 340,000 distinct CDR3 sequences; around 9.7% are singletons. Input material: naive T cells sorted from blood. All receptors derive from a woman between 45 and 65 years old in good health.

This clonotype has only a few counts. This chain joins TRBV20-1 and TRBJ2-5; 10 bases are shared with TRBD1. Unmatched junction bases numbered 0, after V lost 1 base and J lost 1 base. Germline CDR1 and CDR2: DFQATT and SNEGSKA (reference sequence). CDR3 length equals 14 residues. CDR3 sequence (DNA): TGCAGTGCTAGAGGACAGGGGGCCCAAGAGACCCAGTACTTC. This translates into CSARGQGAQETQYF.

The chain links TRBV7-8 to TRBJ2-4; 10 bases map to TRBD1. The germline V gene has CDR1 SGHVS and CDR2 FQNEAQ. With 8 bases clipped from V and 8 bases from J, the junction kept 6 bases outside the gene matches. The CDR3 has 13 amino acids. The CDR3 is CASSVTGGYIQYF. CDR3 in DNA: TGTGCCAGCTCTGTGACAGGGGGCTACATTCAGTACTTC.

This clonotype came up many times. The V and J genes are TRBV5-1 and TRBJ2-2; 9 bases match TRBD2. CDR1 is SGHRS and CDR2 is YFSETQ in the germline V gene. This CDR3 is built from 16 residues. V lost 2 bases to trimming and J lost 5 bases; unmatched junction nucleotides: 7. In DNA, the CDR3 is TGCGCCAGCAGCTTTGTAGCGGGAGATGTGACCGGGGAGCTGTTTTTT. Protein product: CASSFVAGDVTGELFF.

This clonotype has only a few counts. This CDR3 is CATSHRSSRADTQYF. The CDR3 DNA is TGTGCCACCAGTCACCGTTCTAGCCGCGCAGATACGCAGTATTTT. The chain uses TRBV15 and TRBJ2-3, with D possibly being TRBD2 (5 bases). V lost 6 bases, J lost 4 bases, and 17 bases lay in between. Germline CDR1 is LNHNV and CDR2 is YYDKDF (reference sequence). This CDR3 has 15 residues. Full variable domain (rest looked up from reference TRBV15 and TRBJ2-3): DAMVIQNPRYQVTQFGKPVTLSCSQTLNHNVMYWYQQKSSQAPKLLFHYYDKDFNNEADTPDNFQSRRPNTSFCFLDIRSPGLGDTAMYLCATSHRSSRADTQYFGPGTRLTVL.

The chain recombines TRBV12-3 or TRBV12-4 with TRBJ1-1; possible D gene TRBD1, 5 bases. This CDR3 comprises 15 residues. The V gene lost 0 bases and the J gene lost 1 base, with 9 bases spanning the gap. This CDR3 is CASSLAAGGNTEAFF. The CDR3 bases are TGTGCCAGCAGTTTAGCCGCGGGGGGGAACACTGAAGCTTTCTTT.

The rearrangement links TRBV14 to TRBJ2-1; D might be TRBD1 or TRBD2, each matching 5 bases. Per the germline V gene, CDR1 is SGHDN and CDR2 is FVKESK. V lost 0 bases to trimming and J lost 5 bases, with 14 bases between them. The CDR3 loop spans 16 amino acids. Here the CDR3 DNA reads TGTGCCAGCAGCCAAGATGTCAGAGGGGTAAACAATGAGCAGTTCTTC. Protein product: CASSQDVRGVNNEQFF.

The chain employs TRBV20-1 and TRBJ2-7; possibly TRBD1 or TRBD2 for D (6 bases each). Trimming shortened V by 1 base and J by 6 bases, and 13 bases separated the two germline ends. CDR1 DFQATT and CDR2 SNEGSKA come from the germline V gene (reference sequence). The CDR3 has 13 amino acids. The DNA of the CDR3 is TGCAGTGCTAGAGGCGGGGAAGGGGGCGAGCAGTACTTC. Translating it yields CSARGGEGGEQYF.

This clonotype has more than one count but fewer than ten. The chain's CDR3 is CSVDSPNEQFF. CDR3 in DNA: TGCAGCGTGGACTCTCCCAATGAGCAGTTCTTC. The rearrangement uses TRBV29-1 and TRBJ2-1, with a weak D call TRBD2 (5 bases). CDR1 and CDR2 from the germline V gene are SQVTM and ANQGSEA. The CDR3 spans 11 residues. V dropped 6 bases and J dropped 6 bases, with 9 bases sitting between them.

At least ten counts were recorded for this clonotype. The chain couples TRBV5-1 to TRBJ1-2, with D unresolved. V dropped 2 bases and J dropped 7 bases, with 9 bases sitting between them. The CDR3 consists of 12 residues. Per the germline V gene, CDR1 is SGHRS and CDR2 is YFSETQ. CDR3 in amino acids: CASSFERSGYTF. The CDR3 nucleotides read TGCGCCAGCAGCTTTGAACGGTCTGGCTACACCTTC. The full variable domain, rest sourced from reference TRBV5-1 and TRBJ1-2, is KAGVTQTPRYLIKTRGQQVTLSCSPISGHRSVSWYQQTPGQGLQFLFEYFSETQRNKGNFPGRFSGRQFSNSRSEMNVSTLELGDSALYLCASSFERSGYTFGSGTRLTVV.

The chain couples TRBV19 to TRBJ2-2, with 7 bases lining up with TRBD1. CDR3 length equals 14 residues. CDR1 is LNHDA, CDR2 SQIVND, per germline (reference sequence). V lost 4 bases and J lost 6; bases outside the gene matches: 5. The chain's CDR3 is CASSRDRVAGELFF. The CDR3 DNA reads as TGTGCCAGTAGTAGAGACAGGGTGGCCGGGGAGCTGTTTTTT. Together with reference TRBV19 and TRBJ2-2, the CDR3 gives the full variable domain: DGGITQSPKYLFRKEGQNVTLSCEQNLNHDAMYWYRQDPGQGLRLIYYSQIVNDFQKGDIAEGYSVSREKKESFPLTVTSAQKNPTAFYLCASSRDRVAGELFFGEGSRLTVL.

This clonotype was observed a few times. The rearrangement joins TRBV7-8 to TRBJ2-7; 14 positions agree with TRBD2. Germline-derived CDR1 and CDR2 are SGHVS and FQNEAQ. J gave up 5 bases and V 4 bases, and 4 bases lay outside the gene matches. The length of the CDR3 is 15 residues. The CDR3 loop is CASSSPGLAGDEQYV. The DNA for the CDR3 is TGTGCCAGCAGCTCGCCGGGACTAGCGGGAGACGAGCAGTACGTC.

This clonotype appeared many times. The chain has TRBV2 and TRBJ1-6; D uncertain. V lost 3 bases, J lost 9 bases, and 9 bases lay in between. Germline V gene lookup returns CDR1 SNHLY and CDR2 FYNNEI. CDR3 length: 13 residues. DNA of the CDR3: TGTGCCAGCAGTGAGAGCCCCCGTTCACCCCTCCACTTT. This gives the protein CASSESPRSPLHF.